This T cell receptor (beta chain) was recovered during a study of blood T cell repertoires in COVID-19. About the study: Samples came from the United States, Italy and Spain, spanning acute and convalescent COVID-19.

TCRdb keeps only in-frame clones here, not all; method: immunoSEQ multiplex PCR. The table records over 65,000 clones, roughly 90% of them present only once. Germline CDR1 and CDR2: SGHNT and YYREEE (reference sequence). Germline trimming cut 6 bases from V and 5 bases from J; bases unmatched to any gene: 7. The CDR3 has 13 residues. This chain connects TRBV5-4 to TRBJ2-5; 7 nucleotides align to TRBD2. Material for sequencing was peripheral blood. This clonotype was obtained from a human donor in a cohort sampled during active COVID-19. CDR3 loop: CASNVGGSETQYF. CDR3 nucleotide sequence: TGTGCCAGCAACGTGGGAGGGTCGGAGACCCAGTACTTC.